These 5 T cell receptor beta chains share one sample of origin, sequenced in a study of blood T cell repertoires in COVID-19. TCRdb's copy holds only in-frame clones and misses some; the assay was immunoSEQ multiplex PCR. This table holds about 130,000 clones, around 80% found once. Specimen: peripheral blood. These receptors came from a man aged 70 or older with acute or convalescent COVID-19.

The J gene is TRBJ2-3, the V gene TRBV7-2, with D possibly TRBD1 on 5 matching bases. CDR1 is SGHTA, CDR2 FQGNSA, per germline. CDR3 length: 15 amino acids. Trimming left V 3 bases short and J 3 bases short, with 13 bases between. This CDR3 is CASSFQGTWTDTQYF. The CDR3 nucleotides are TGTGCCAGCAGCTTTCAGGGAACCTGGACAGATACGCAGTATTTT.

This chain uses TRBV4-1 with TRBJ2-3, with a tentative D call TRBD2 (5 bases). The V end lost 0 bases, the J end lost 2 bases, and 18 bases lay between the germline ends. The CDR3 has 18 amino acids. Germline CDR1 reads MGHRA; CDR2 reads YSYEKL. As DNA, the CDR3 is TGCGCCAGCAGCCAAGATCTGGGAGCAACTCTGTACACAGATACGCAGTATTTT. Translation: CASSQDLGATLYTDTQYF.

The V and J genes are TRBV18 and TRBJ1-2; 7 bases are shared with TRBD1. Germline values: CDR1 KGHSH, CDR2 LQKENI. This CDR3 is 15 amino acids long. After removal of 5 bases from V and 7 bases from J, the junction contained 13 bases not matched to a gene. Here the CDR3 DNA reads TGTGCCAGCTCATACGGCACAGACAGGGCAGCTGGCTACACCTTC. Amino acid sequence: CASSYGTDRAAGYTF. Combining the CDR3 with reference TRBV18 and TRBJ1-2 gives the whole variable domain NAGVMQNPRHLVRRRGQEARLRCSPMKGHSHVYWYRQLPEEGLKFMVYLQKENIIDESGMPKERFSAEFPKEGPSILRIQQVVRGDSAAYFCASSYGTDRAAGYTFGSGTRLTVV.

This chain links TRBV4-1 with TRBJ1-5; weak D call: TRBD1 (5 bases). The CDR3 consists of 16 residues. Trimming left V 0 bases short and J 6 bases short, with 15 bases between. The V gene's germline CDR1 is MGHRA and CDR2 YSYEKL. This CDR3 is CASSQEGSGASQPQHF. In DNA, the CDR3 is TGCGCCAGCAGCCAAGAGGGTAGCGGGGCGAGTCAGCCCCAGCATTTT.

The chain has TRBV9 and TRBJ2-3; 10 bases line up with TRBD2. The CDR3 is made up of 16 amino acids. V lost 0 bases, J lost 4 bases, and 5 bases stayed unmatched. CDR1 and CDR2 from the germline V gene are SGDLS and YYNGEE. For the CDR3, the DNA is TGTGCCAGCAGCGTAGGTACTAGCGGGGCCCCAGATACGCAGTATTTT. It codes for CASSVGTSGAPDTQYF.